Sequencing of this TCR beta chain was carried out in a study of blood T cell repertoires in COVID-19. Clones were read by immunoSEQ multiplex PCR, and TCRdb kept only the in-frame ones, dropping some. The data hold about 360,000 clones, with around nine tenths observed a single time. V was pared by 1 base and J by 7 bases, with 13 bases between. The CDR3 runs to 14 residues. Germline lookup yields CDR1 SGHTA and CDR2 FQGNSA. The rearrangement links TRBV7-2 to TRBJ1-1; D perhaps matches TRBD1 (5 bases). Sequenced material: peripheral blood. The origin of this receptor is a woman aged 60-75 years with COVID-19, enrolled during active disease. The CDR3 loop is CASSLVGAIHEAFF. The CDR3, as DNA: TGTGCCAGCAGCTTAGTAGGGGCGATCCATGAAGCTTTCTTT.